The source of this T cell receptor beta chain is a study of cytomegalovirus exposure and HLA in healthy donors. Points from the study as a whole: Specificity of a few CMV-associated chains for CMV antigens was verified in vitro.

A multiplex PCR was run with 60 Vbeta primers and 13 Jbeta primers. Generated by immunoSEQ multiplex PCR, the TCRdb table keeps only in-frame clones and is missing some. Its listing shows approximately 210,000 clones. As concerns this clone: Its target is not known.

The clonotype comes from a woman younger than 45 in good health and CMV-seropositive. The sample comprised PBMCs.

CDR3 residues: CASSLRQGSMAGELFF. CDR3 bases: TGTGCCAGCAGCTTGAGACAGGGAAGTATGGCCGGGGAGCTGTTTTTT. The V gene is TRBV5-8, the J gene TRBJ2-2; TRBD1 agrees at 7 bases. The germline V gene has CDR1 SGHTS and CDR2 YDEGEE. With 1 base clipped from V and 6 bases from J, the junction kept 9 bases outside the gene matches. The CDR3 runs to 16 residues.